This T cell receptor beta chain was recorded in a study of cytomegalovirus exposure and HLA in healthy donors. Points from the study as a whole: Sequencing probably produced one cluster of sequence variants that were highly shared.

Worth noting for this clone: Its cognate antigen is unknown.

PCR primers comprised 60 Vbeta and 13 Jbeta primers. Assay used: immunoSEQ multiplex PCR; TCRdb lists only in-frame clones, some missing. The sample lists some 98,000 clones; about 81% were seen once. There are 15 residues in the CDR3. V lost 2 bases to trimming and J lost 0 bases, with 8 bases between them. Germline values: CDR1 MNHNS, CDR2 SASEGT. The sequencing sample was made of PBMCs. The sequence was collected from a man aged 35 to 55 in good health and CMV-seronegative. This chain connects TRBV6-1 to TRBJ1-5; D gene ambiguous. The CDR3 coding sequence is TGTGCCAGCAGTGAAAGGAGACTTAGCAATCAGCCCCAGCATTTT. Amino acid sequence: CASSERRLSNQPQHF.